The T cell receptor (beta chain) under discussion was sequenced for a study of cytomegalovirus exposure and HLA in healthy donors. PCR used 60 Vbeta primers and 13 Jbeta primers. Profiled with immunoSEQ multiplex PCR; TCRdb holds only in-frame clones, not every one. The data show 160,000 or so clones, just over 70% seen once. The CDR3 spans 13 residues. Trimming stripped 5 bases from V and 7 bases from J, with 12 bases between. Germline V gives CDR1 SGHTA, CDR2 FQGTGA. This sequence was found in a human donor in good health. The sample comprised PBMCs. V usage is TRBV7-3 and J usage is TRBJ2-1, with a possible D match to TRBD1 (6 bases). Written as DNA, the CDR3 is TGTGCCAGCAGCCTAGACAGGCTTAATGAGCAGTTCTTC. Translating it yields CASSLDRLNEQFF.